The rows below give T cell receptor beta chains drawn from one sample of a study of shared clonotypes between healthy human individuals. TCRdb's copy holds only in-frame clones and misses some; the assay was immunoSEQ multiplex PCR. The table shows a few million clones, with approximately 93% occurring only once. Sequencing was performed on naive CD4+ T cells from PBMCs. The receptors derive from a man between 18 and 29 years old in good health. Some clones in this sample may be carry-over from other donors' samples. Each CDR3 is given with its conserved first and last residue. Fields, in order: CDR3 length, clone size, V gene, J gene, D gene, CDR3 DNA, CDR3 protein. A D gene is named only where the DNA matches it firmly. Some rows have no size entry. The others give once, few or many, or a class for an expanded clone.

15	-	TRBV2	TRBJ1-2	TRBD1	TGTGCCAGCAGTGGGACTGGACAGGGGAACTATGGCTACACCTTC	CASSGTGQGNYGYTF
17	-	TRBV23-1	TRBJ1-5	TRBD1	TGCGCCAGCAGTCAACCCTCCGGGACAGGGGGCGTTCAGCCCCAGCATTTT	CASSQPSGTGGVQPQHF
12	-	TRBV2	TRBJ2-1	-	TGTGCCAGCAGACTTAGGGGAGGTGAGCAGTTCTTC	CASRLRGGEQFF
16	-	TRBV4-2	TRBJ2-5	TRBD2	TGTGCCAGCAGCCAAGTGGGCGGGAGTTATCAAGAGACCCAGTACTTC	CASSQVGGSYQETQYF
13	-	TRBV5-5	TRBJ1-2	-	TGTGCCAGCAGCCTACATCTCGAGGCGCTATGCCCCTTC	CASSLHLEALCPF
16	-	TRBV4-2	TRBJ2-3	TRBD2	TGTGCCAGCAGCCAAGCTAAGGCGGGAGTGGCAGATACGCAGTATTTT	CASSQAKAGVADTQYF
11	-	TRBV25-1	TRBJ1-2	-	TGTGCCAGCAGTGAACAGGGGCGCTACACCTTC	CASSEQGRYTF
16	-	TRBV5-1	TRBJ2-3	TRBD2	TGCGCCAGCAGCTTGTATGGCGGGGGGATCATGGATACGCAGTATTTT	CASSLYGGGIMDTQYF
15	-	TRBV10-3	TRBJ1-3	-	TGTGCCATCTCCCTTGTTGGGGACGGAGGAAACACCATATATTTT	CAISLVGDGGNTIYF
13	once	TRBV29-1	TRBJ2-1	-	TGCAGCGTCTACTTCCCACTCGGCAATGAGCAGTTCTTC	CSVYFPLGNEQFF
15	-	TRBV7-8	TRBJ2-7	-	TGTGCCAGCAGCTCCATAGGAGGGGGCCTAAACGAGCAGTACTTC	CASSSIGGGLNEQYF
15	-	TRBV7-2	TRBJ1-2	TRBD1	TGTGCCAGCAGCTCAACGCGGACAGGGGGCTATGGCTACACCTTC	CASSSTRTGGYGYTF
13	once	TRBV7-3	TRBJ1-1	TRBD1	TGTGCCAGCAGCCCCCAGGGGGGGTACGTAGCTTTCTTT	CASSPQGGYVAFF
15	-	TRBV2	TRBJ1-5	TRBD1	TGTGCCAGCAGTGAACCGGGACAGGGTCGGCAGCCCCAGCATTTT	CASSEPGQGRQPQHF
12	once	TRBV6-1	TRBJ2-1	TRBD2	TGTGCCAGCGGGAAGCGGGAGGGTGAGCAGTTCTTC	CASGKREGEQFF
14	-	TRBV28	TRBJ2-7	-	TGTGCCAGCAGTTTACTAGCGCAGATCTACGAGCAGTACTTC	CASSLLAQIYEQYF
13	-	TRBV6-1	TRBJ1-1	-	TGTGCCACCTCCCGGGACGGGTCAGGAGAAGCTTTCTTT	CATSRDGSGEAFF
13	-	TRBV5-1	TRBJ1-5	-	TGCGCCAGCAGCGCAGGGGAGAGCCAGCCCCAGCATTTT	CASSAGESQPQHF
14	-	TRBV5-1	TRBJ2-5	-	TGCGCCAGCAGCTCAGGGGCGGGAGAAGAGACCCAGTACTTC	CASSSGAGEETQYF
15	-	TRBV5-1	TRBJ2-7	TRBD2	TGCGCCAGCAGCTTCATAGCGGGAGTCACCAGCGAGCAGTACTTC	CASSFIAGVTSEQYF
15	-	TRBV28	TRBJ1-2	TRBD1	TGTGCCAGCAGTTCAAGACAGGGAGGAAACTATGGCTACACCTTC	CASSSRQGGNYGYTF
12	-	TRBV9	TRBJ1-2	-	TGTGCCAGCAGCGTAGAGGGGTATGGCTACACCTTC	CASSVEGYGYTF
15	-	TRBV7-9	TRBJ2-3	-	TGTGCCAGCAGCTTAGTGCTAGCCGAAACAGATACGCAGTATTTT	CASSLVLAETDTQYF
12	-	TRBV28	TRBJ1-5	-	TGTGCCAGCAGTAAACCCAATCAGCCCCAGCATTTT	CASSKPNQPQHF
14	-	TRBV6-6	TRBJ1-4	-	TGTGCCAGCAGTTACTCGATAATTCGTGAAAAACTGTTTTTT	CASSYSIIREKLFF
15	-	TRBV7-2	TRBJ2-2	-	TGTGCCAGCAGCCCCAGACACCCGGGAACCGGGGAGCTGTTTTTT	CASSPRHPGTGELFF
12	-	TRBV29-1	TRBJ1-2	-	TGCAGCGTTGATGAGGTTCGCAGGGGCTACACCTTC	CSVDEVRRGYTF